Here is one TCR beta chain with its context. The antigen remains unidentified. The data originate from a study of early T cells in non-severe SARS-CoV-2 infection. Study-level background: Sequenced material consisted of bulk RNA (from unsorted whole blood), and chains were unpaired. Whole-study results and caveats: VDJdb matching favored anti-spike CD8 responses, missing private and CD4 specificities.

Unique molecular identifiers were attached to individual cDNA molecules. TCRdb redid the calling of the 5' RACE reads with MiXCR, one entry per CDR3 protein. The table lists approximately 50,000 distinct CDR3 sequences, roughly 9.3% of them singletons, with 14% to 15% in the top ten. Sequenced material: whole blood. The TCR comes from an adult who was a healthcare worker with PCR-confirmed SARS-CoV-2 infection or an uninfected control (not recorded which).

CDR3 sequence: CASSFLWNTEAFF. CDR3 DNA sequence: TGTGCCAGCAGCTTTCTATGGAACACTGAAGCTTTCTTT. The rearrangement links TRBV7-2 to TRBJ1-1; D gene unclear. Germline-derived CDR1 and CDR2 are SGHTA and FQGNSA. V gave up 3 bases and J gave up 1 base, with 6 bases separating them. The length of the CDR3 is 13 residues.